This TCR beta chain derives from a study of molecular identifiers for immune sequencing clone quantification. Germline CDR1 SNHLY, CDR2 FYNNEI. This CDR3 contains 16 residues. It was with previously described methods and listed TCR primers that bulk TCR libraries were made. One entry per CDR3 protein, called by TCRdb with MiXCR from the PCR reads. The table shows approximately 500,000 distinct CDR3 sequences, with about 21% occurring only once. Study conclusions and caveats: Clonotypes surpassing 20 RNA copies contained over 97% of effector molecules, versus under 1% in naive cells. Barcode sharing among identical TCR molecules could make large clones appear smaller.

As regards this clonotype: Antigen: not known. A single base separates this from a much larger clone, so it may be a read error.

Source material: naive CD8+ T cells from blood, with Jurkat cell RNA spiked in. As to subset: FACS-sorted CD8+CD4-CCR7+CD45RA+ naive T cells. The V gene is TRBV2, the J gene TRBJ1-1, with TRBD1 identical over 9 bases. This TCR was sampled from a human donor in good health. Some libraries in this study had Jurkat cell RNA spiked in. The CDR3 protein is CTSSPWGDRDTTEAFF. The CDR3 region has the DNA TGTACCAGCAGTCCGTGGGGGGACAGGGATACCACTGAAGCTTTCTTT.